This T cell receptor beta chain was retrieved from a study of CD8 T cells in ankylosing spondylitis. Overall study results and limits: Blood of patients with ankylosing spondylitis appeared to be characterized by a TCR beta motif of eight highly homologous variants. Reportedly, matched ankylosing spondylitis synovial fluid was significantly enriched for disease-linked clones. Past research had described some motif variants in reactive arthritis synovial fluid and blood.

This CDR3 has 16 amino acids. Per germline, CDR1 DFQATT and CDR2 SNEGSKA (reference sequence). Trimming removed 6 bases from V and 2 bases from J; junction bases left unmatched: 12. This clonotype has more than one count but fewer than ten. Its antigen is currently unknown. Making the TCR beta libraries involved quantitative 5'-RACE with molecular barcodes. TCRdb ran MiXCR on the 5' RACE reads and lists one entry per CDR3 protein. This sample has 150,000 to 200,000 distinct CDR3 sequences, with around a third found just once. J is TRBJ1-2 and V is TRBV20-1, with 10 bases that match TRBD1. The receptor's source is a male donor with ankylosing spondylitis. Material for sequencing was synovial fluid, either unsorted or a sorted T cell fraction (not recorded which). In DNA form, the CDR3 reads TGCAGTGCCATAACCACGGGACAGGGGAACAACTATGGCTACACCTTC. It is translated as CSAITTGQGNNYGYTF.